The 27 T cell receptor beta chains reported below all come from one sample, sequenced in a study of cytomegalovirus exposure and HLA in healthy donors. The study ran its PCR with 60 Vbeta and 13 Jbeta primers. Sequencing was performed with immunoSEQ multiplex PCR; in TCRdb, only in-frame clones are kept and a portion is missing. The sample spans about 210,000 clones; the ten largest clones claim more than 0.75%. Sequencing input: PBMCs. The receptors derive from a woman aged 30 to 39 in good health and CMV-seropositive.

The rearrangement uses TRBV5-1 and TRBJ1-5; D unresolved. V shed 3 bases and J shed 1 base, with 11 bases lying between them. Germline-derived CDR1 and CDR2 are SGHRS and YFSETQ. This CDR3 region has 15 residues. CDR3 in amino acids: CASSWEGASNQPQHF. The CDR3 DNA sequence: TGCGCCAGCAGCTGGGAGGGCGCGAGCAATCAGCCCCAGCATTTT.

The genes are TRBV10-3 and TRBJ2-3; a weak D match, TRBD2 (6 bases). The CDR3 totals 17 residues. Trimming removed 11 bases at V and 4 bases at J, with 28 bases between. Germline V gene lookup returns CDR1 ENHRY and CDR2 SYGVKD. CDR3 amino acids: CAPRRASRRISADTQYF. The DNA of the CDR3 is TGTGCCCCCCGGAGGGCCTCCCGAAGGATTAGCGCAGATACGCAGTATTTT.

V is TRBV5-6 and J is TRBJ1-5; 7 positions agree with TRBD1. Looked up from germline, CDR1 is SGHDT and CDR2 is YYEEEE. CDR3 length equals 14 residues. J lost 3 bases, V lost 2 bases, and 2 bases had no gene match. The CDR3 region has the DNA TGTGCCAGCAGCTTTGACAGGGCCAATCAGCCCCAGCATTTT. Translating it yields CASSFDRANQPQHF.

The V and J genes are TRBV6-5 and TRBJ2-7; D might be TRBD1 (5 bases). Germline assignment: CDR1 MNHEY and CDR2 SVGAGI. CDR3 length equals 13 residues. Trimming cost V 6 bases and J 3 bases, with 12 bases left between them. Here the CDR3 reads CASRSSRDYEQYF. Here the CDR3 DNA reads TGTGCCAGCAGGTCCAGCAGGGACTACGAGCAGTACTTC.

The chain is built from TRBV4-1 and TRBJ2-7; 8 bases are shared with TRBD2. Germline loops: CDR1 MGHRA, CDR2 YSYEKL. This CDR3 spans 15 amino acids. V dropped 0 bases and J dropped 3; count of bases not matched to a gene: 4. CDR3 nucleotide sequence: TGCGCCAGCAGCCAAGATGTTAGCGGGGACTACGAGCAGTACTTC. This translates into CASSQDVSGDYEQYF.

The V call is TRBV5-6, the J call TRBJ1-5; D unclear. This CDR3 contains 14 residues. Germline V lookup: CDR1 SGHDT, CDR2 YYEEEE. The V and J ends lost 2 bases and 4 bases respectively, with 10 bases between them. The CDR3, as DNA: TGTGCCAGCAGCTTCTGGATCGGGAATCAGCCCCAGCATTTT. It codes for CASSFWIGNQPQHF.

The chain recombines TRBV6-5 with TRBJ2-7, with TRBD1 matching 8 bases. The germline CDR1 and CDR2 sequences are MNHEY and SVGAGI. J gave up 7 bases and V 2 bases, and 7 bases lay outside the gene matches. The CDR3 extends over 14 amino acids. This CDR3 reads CASSYDRGAEEQYF. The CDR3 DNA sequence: TGTGCCAGCAGTTACGACAGGGGAGCGGAGGAGCAGTACTTC.

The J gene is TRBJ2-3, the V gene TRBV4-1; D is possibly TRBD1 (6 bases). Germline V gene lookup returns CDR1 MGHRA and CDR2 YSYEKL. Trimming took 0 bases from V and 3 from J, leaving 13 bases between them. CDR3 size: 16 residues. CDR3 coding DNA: TGCGCCAGCAGCCAAGAGGGTCAAGGGGGAACAGATACGCAGTATTTT. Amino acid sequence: CASSQEGQGGTDTQYF.

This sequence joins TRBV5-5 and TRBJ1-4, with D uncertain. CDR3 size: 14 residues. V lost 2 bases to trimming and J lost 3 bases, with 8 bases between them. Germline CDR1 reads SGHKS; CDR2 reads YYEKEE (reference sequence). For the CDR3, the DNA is TGTGCCAGCAGCTTCCCCCCTTCTAATGAAAAACTGTTTTTT. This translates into CASSFPPSNEKLFF.

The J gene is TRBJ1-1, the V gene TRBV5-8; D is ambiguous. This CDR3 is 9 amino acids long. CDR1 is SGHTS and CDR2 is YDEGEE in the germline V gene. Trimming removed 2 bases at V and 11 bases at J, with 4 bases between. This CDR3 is CASSFLAFF. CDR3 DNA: TGTGCCAGCAGCTTTCTGGCTTTCTTT.

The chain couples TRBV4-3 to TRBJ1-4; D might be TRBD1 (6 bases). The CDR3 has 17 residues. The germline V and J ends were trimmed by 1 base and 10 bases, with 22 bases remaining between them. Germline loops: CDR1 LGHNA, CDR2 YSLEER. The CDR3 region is CASSQGITGSLRGKLFF. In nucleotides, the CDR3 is TGCGCCAGCAGCCAAGGAATTACAGGGAGCCTTAGGGGAAAACTGTTTTTT.

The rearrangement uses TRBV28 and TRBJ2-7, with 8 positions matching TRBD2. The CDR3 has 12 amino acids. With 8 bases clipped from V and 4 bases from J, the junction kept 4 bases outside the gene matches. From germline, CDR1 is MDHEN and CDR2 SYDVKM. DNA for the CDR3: TGTGCCAGCTCGGGGGGGATTTACGAGCAGTACTTC. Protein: CASSGGIYEQYF.

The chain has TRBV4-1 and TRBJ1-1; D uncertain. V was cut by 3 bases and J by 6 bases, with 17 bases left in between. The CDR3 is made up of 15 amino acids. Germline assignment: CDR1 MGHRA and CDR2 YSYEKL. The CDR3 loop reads CASSHYDRRAAEAFF. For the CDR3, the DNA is TGCGCCAGCAGCCACTACGACCGGAGGGCCGCTGAAGCTTTCTTT.

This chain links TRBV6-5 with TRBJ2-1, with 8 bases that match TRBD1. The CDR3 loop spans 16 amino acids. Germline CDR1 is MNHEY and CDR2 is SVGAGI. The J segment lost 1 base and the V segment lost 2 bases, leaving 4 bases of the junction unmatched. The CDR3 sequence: CASSYAGQGSYNEQFF. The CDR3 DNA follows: TGTGCCAGCAGTTACGCCGGACAGGGTTCCTACAATGAGCAGTTCTTC.

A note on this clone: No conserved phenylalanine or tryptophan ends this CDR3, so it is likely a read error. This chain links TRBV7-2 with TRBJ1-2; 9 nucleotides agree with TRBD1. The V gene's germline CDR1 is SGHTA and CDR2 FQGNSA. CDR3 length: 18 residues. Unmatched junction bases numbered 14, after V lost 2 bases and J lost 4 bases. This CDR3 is CASSLPRQGGPFFYGYTL. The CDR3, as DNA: TGTGCCAGCAGCTTACCACGACAGGGGGGGCCTTTTTTCTATGGCTACACCCTC.

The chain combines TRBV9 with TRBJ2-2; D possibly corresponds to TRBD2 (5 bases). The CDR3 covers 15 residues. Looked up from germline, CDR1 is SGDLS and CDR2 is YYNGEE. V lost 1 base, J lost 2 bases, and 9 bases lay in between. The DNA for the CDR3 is TGTGCCAGCAGCGTAAGCCTAGCTAACACCGGGGAGCTGTTTTTT. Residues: CASSVSLANTGELFF. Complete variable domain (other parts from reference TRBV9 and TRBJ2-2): DSGVTQTPKHLITATGQRVTLRCSPRSGDLSVYWYQQSLDQGLQFLIQYYNGEERAKGNILERFSAQQFPDLHSELNLSSLELGDSALYFCASSVSLANTGELFFGEGSRLTVL.

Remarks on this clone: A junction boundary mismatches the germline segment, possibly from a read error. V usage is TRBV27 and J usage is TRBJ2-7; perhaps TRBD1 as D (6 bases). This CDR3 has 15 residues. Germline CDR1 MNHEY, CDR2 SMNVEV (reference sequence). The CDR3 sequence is CASSAYRAVSSEQYF. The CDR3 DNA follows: TGTGCCAGCAGTGCCTACAGGGCAGTGTCCTCCGAGCAGTACTTC.

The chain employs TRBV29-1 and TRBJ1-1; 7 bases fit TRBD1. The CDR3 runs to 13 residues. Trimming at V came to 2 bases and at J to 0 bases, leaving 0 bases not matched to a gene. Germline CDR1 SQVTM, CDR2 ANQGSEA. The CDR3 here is CSVERGLNTEAFF. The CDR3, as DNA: TGCAGCGTTGAAAGGGGGCTGAACACTGAAGCTTTCTTT. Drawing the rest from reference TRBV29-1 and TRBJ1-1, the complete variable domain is SAVISQKPSRDICQRGTSLTIQCQVDSQVTMMFWYRQQPGQSLTLIATANQGSEATYESGFVIDKFPISRPNLTFSTLTVSNMSPEDSSIYLCSVERGLNTEAFFGQGTRLTVV.

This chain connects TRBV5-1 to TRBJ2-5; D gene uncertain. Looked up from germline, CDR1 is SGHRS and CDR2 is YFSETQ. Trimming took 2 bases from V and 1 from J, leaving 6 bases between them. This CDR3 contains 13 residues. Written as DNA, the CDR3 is TGCGCCAGCAGCTTAGAGGTCCAAGAGACCCAGTACTTC. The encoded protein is CASSLEVQETQYF.

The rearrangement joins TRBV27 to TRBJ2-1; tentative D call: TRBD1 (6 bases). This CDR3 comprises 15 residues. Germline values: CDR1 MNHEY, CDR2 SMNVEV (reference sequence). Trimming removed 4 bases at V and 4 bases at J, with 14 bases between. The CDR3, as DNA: TGTGCCAGCAGTTCCCTTACAGGGACATACAATGAGCAGTTCTTC. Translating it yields CASSSLTGTYNEQFF.

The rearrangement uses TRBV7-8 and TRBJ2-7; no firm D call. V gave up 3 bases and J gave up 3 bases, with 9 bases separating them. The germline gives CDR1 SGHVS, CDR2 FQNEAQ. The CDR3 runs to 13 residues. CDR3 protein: CASSFDLVYEQYF. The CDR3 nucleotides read TGTGCCAGCAGCTTCGACCTAGTCTACGAGCAGTACTTC.

CDR3 nucleotide sequence: TGTGCCAGCGGAGGGGGGGCAACTAATGAAAAACTGTTTTTT. Protein sequence: CASGGGATNEKLFF. The chain joins TRBV27 to TRBJ1-4, with D possibly being TRBD1 (6 bases). This CDR3 comprises 14 residues. V gave up 8 bases and J gave up 0 bases, with 10 bases separating them. Germline CDR1 and CDR2: MNHEY and SMNVEV (reference sequence).

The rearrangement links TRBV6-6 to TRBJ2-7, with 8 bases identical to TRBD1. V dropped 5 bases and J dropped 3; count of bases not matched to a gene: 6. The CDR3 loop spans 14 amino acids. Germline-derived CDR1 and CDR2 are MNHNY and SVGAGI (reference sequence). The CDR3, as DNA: TGTGCCAGCAGTGCGGGACAGGACCACTACGAGCAGTACTTC. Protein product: CASSAGQDHYEQYF.

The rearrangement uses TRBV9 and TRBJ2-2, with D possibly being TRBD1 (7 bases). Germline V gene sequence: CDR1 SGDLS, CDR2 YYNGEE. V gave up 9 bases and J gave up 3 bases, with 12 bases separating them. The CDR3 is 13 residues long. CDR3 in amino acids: CATSGGYTGELFF. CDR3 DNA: TGTGCCACCTCAGGGGGGTACACCGGGGAGCTGTTTTTT.

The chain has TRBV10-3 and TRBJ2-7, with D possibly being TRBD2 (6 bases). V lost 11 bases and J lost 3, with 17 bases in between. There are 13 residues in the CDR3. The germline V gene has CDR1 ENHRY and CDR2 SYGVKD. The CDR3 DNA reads TGTGCCCTGGGGGAGGCCGACGTCTACGAGCAGTACTTC. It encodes CALGEADVYEQYF.

The CDR3 region has the DNA TGTGCCAGCAGCGGAACGACTAGCGGAAGCTCCTACGAGCAGTACTTC. Protein product: CASSGTTSGSSYEQYF. The rearrangement joins TRBV9 to TRBJ2-7; 9 nucleotides match TRBD2. With 3 bases clipped from V and 0 bases from J, the junction kept 7 bases outside the gene matches. The CDR3 extends over 16 amino acids. Per germline, CDR1 SGDLS and CDR2 YYNGEE.

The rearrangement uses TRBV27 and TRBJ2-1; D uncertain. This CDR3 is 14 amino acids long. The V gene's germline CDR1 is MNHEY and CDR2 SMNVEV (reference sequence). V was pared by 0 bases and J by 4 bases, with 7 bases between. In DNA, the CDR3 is TGTGCCAGCAGTTTATCTGGCAGGTACAATGAGCAGTTCTTC. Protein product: CASSLSGRYNEQFF.